The next 5 T cell receptor beta chains were all read from a single sample in a study of OX40 agonist ivuxolimab in advanced cancers. Profiling relied on immunoSEQ multiplex PCR, and the TCRdb table lists in-frame clones only, not all of them. The data show roughly 70,000 clones, 86% seen once. The sequences come from CD4+ or CD8+ T cells sorted from blood, collected in a trial of the OX40 agonist ivuxolimab. The origin of the receptors is an adult with an advanced solid tumor such as melanoma, head and neck, liver or kidney cancer.

The DNA for the CDR3 is TGTGCCAGCAGCGGGCTACCGGGCACTGAAGCTTTCTTT. This translates into CASSGLPGTEAFF. The chain carries TRBV6-1 and TRBJ1-1; D is unresolved. Per germline, CDR1 MNHNS and CDR2 SASEGT. The CDR3 sequence is 13 residues long. Trimming pared 6 bases from V and 4 bases from J, leaving 12 bases between.

The CDR3 DNA is TGTGCCAGCAGCTTAGCGGGGCCCAGTGAGCAGTTCTTC. It codes for CASSLAGPSEQFF. V usage is TRBV7-9 and J usage is TRBJ2-1; possibly TRBD1 for D (5 bases). This CDR3 contains 13 residues. Looked up from germline, CDR1 is SEHNR and CDR2 is FQNEAQ (reference sequence). With 0 bases removed from V and 9 bases from J, the gap between germline ends came to 9 bases.

The rearrangement uses TRBV2 and TRBJ2-2; D remains ambiguous. Germline loops: CDR1 SNHLY, CDR2 FYNNEI. V dropped 8 bases and J dropped 6 bases, with 10 bases sitting between them. The CDR3 sequence is 12 residues long. CDR3 in amino acids: CASATPPGELFF. CDR3 bases: TGTGCCAGCGCGACTCCCCCCGGGGAGCTGTTTTTT.

The rearrangement joins TRBV9 to TRBJ1-2; tentatively, D is TRBD1 (6 bases). CDR1 is SGDLS and CDR2 is YYNGEE in the germline V gene. The CDR3 loop spans 14 amino acids. Trimming shortened V by 0 bases and J by 4 bases, and 10 bases separated the two germline ends. The DNA of the CDR3 is TGTGCCAGCAGCGTAGAGGACAGATTCTATGGCTACACCTTC. This codes for CASSVEDRFYGYTF.

The chain has TRBV11-1 and TRBJ1-1; possibly TRBD1 for D (5 bases). The CDR3 is 14 amino acids. Trimming took off 5 bases at V and 2 bases at J, with 12 bases between the two ends. Looked up from germline, CDR1 is SGHAT and CDR2 is FQDESV (reference sequence). The CDR3 loop is CASSPLGENTEAFF. The CDR3 DNA reads as TGTGCCAGCAGCCCACTGGGGGAAAACACTGAAGCTTTCTTT. Looking up the rest from reference TRBV11-1 and TRBJ1-1 gives the full variable domain: EAEVAQSPRYKITEKSQAVAFWCDPISGHATLYWYRQILGQGPELLVQFQDESVVDDSQLPKDRFSAERLKGVDSTLKIQPAELGDSAMYLCASSPLGENTEAFFGQGTRLTVV.